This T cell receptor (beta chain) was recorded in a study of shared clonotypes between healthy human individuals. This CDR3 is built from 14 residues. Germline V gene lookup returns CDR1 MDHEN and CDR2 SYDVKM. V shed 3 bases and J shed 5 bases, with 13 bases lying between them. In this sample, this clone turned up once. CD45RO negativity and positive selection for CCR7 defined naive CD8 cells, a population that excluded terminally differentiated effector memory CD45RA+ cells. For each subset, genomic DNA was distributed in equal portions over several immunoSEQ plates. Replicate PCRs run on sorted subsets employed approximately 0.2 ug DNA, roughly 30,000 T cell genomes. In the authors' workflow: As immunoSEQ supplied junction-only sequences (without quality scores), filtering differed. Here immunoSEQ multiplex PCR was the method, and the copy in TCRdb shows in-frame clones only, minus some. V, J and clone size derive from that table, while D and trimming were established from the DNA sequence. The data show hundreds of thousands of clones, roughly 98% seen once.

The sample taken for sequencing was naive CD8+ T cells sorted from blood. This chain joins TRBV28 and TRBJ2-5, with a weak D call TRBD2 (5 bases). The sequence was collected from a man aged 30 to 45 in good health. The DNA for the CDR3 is TGTGCCAGCAGTTTGGGTCGGAGGCGGGAGACCCAGTACTTC. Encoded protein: CASSLGRRRETQYF.